This T cell receptor (beta chain) came from a study of shared clonotypes between healthy human individuals. Trimming stripped 7 bases from V and 4 bases from J, with 25 bases between. This CDR3 contains 17 residues. CDR1 MGHRA and CDR2 YSYEKL come from the germline V gene. Repertoires were generated with immunoSEQ multiplex PCR, while TCRdb's copy carries only in-frame clones and drops some. Among 2 million to 2.5 million clones listed, over 85% were seen once. The chain has TRBV4-1 and TRBJ1-2; D gene ambiguous. This TCR was sampled from a man aged 18 to 35 in good health. The sample comprised naive CD4+ T cells sorted from blood. The subset here: CD45RA+ positively selected. CDR3 amino acids: CASTALAQLPFPYGYTF. CDR3 DNA sequence: TGCGCCAGCACGGCTCTGGCCCAGCTCCCCTTCCCCTATGGCTACACCTTC.